This TCR beta chain appears in the sequencing data of a study of T cell responses to AZD1222 COVID-19 vaccine. Study at large: Samples with a second dose at about 4 or about 12 weeks were pooled together. Study-wide results and caveats: Baseline serology detected seropositivity in only six or seven AZD1222 recipients. Recipients of two AZD1222 doses showed rising Spike-specific TCR breadth and depth. The donors showed a predominance of white British ancestry and of females, with possible underestimation of clonal diversity.

This clone was recorded once. Its antigen is not known. V was trimmed by 4 bases and J by 7 bases, leaving 17 bases between them. The CDR3 runs 15 residues. Germline lookup yields CDR1 SGHDN and CDR2 FVKESK. Sequenced by immunoSEQ multiplex PCR; TCRdb stores in-frame clones only, minus some. The sample consists of 20,000 to 25,000 clones, approximately 86% of them appearing once. This receptor was identified in an adult in good health. The sequencing here drew on peripheral blood, taken on day 0 of AZD1222 vaccination. The chain has TRBV14 and TRBJ2-1, with TRBD2 as a possible D gene (6 bases). The CDR3 is CASSPHTGARNEQFF. CDR3 bases: TGTGCCAGCAGCCCCCACACGGGAGCAAGGAATGAGCAGTTCTTC.